The 26 T cell receptor beta chains below all came from one sample that was sequenced in a study of T-cell memory formation after mild COVID-19. TCRdb re-called the 5' RACE reads with MiXCR, one entry per CDR3 protein. The table records more than 80,000 distinct CDR3 sequences, over 10% of them present only once. Source material: PBMCs or a T cell subset sorted from them (not recorded which). These receptor sequences come from an adult woman who had mild COVID-19 (a few samples of this study predate the infection). Cell type and time point are not known.

This clonotype showed up many times. This rearrangement joins TRBV5-4 to TRBJ1-1, with D maybe TRBD1 (5 bases). The CDR3 sequence is 16 residues long. The germline V and J ends were trimmed by 0 bases and 3 bases, with 15 bases remaining between them. Per germline, CDR1 SGHNT and CDR2 YYREEE (reference sequence). For the CDR3, the DNA is TGTGCCAGCAGCTTGGGAGGGGAGAGTTATGACACTGAAGCTTTCTTT. It encodes CASSLGGESYDTEAFF.

This chain links TRBV5-4 with TRBJ2-2, with 9 bases lining up with TRBD2. Germline CDR1 reads SGHNT; CDR2 reads YYREEE (reference sequence). The junction had 7 bases not matched to a gene; V was cut back by 4 bases and J by 6 bases. There are 15 residues in the CDR3. For the CDR3, the DNA is TGTGCCAGCAGCATTCCCGGGACTAGCCCCGGGGAGCTGTTTTTT. Protein sequence: CASSIPGTSPGELFF.

V is TRBV7-9 and J is TRBJ2-3; D ambiguous. CDR1 and CDR2 (germline): SEHNR, FQNEAQ (reference sequence). This CDR3 is 14 amino acids long. V lost 6 bases, J lost 2 bases, and 12 bases lay in between. The CDR3 is CASSRHGPTDTQYF. CDR3 bases: TGTGCCAGCAGTCGACACGGACCCACAGATACGCAGTATTTT.

This clonotype was detected once. The V gene is TRBV5-1, the J gene TRBJ2-1, with TRBD2 matching over 8 bases. Trimming removed 4 bases from V and 6 bases from J; junction bases left unmatched: 9. The CDR3 consists of 15 residues. CDR1 is SGHRS, CDR2 YFSETQ, per germline. CDR3 residues: CASSHDWAGGNEQFF. CDR3 nucleotide sequence: TGCGCCAGCAGCCACGACTGGGCGGGGGGCAATGAGCAGTTCTTC.

V is TRBV7-6 and J is TRBJ2-3; 11 nucleotides line up with TRBD2. The V gene end was trimmed by 5 bases and the J gene end by 0 bases; junction bases not matched to a gene: 13. The CDR3 is 19 amino acids. Germline-derived CDR1 and CDR2 are SGHVS and FNYEAQ. CDR3 DNA: TGTGCCAGCAGCCCTCGAAGACGACTAGCGGGGACCAGCACAGATACGCAGTATTTT. Translating gives CASSPRRRLAGTSTDTQYF.

The genes are TRBV19 and TRBJ2-3; tentatively, D is TRBD2 (6 bases). The CDR3 extends over 14 amino acids. The germline gives CDR1 LNHDA, CDR2 SQIVND (reference sequence). Trimming removed 4 bases at V and 3 bases at J, with 11 bases between. CDR3 sequence reads: CASSRSSGTDTQYF. DNA for the CDR3: TGTGCCAGTAGTAGGTCCAGCGGGACAGATACGCAGTATTTT.

The chain combines TRBV6-1 with TRBJ1-1; weak D call: TRBD1 (6 bases). V shed 2 bases and J shed 5 bases, with 15 bases lying between them. CDR1 MNHNS and CDR2 SASEGT come from the germline V gene. This CDR3 contains 15 residues. DNA of the CDR3: TGTGCCAGCAGTGAATGGGAACCAGACAGGACTGAAGCTTTCTTT. It codes for CASSEWEPDRTEAFF.

This clonotype was observed many times. The CDR3 coding sequence is TGCAGTTCAAGCGGGAGTTTTGGCACAGATACGCAGTATTTT. Translation: CSSSGSFGTDTQYF. The V gene is TRBV20-1, the J gene TRBJ2-3, with 8 bases matching TRBD2. The CDR3 covers 14 residues. CDR1 and CDR2 (germline): DFQATT, SNEGSKA (reference sequence). V dropped 8 bases and J dropped 1; count of bases not matched to a gene: 8.

CDR3 DNA: TGTGCCAGCAGCTTACCGCCCACAGGGAGGGAGACCCAGTACTTC. It specifies CASSLPPTGRETQYF. The chain has TRBV7-9 and TRBJ2-5; the D gene could be TRBD1 or TRBD2 (6 bases each). V was shortened by 2 bases and J by 5 bases, with 15 bases between the two germline ends. This CDR3 has 15 residues. CDR1 and CDR2 (germline): SEHNR, FQNEAQ (reference sequence).

The chain couples TRBV6-2 or TRBV6-3 to TRBJ1-1; D ambiguous. V gave up 0 bases and J gave up 2 bases, with 13 bases separating them. Germline CDR1 reads MNHEY; CDR2 reads SVGEGT. The CDR3 totals 16 residues. This chain's CDR3 is CASSYSPAQVNTEAFF. The CDR3 DNA sequence: TGTGCCAGCAGTTACTCCCCGGCCCAGGTTAACACTGAAGCTTTCTTT.

The chain carries TRBV7-2 and TRBJ2-7; the D gene could be TRBD1 or TRBD2 (5 bases each). The CDR3 runs 14 residues. Germline CDR1 reads SGHTA; CDR2 reads FQGNSA. Trimming shortened V by 6 bases and J by 2 bases, and 14 bases separated the two germline ends. CDR3 coding DNA: TGTGCCAGCAGTACCTCCGGGACGCCCTACGAGCAGTACTTC. This sequence encodes CASSTSGTPYEQYF.

This chain links TRBV27 with TRBJ2-7; 9 bases match TRBD1. From germline, CDR1 is MNHEY and CDR2 SMNVEV (reference sequence). The CDR3 totals 12 residues. Trimming removed 8 bases from V and 3 bases from J; junction bases left unmatched: 2. This CDR3 is CASGQGLYEQYF. The CDR3 DNA follows: TGTGCCAGCGGACAGGGGCTCTACGAGCAGTACTTC.

This clonotype was observed a few times. The chain employs TRBV4-1 and TRBJ2-3, with D unresolved. The CDR3 totals 14 residues. Between the trimmed V and J ends, which lost 2 bases and 1 base, there was a span of 7 bases. Germline CDR1 and CDR2: MGHRA and YSYEKL. CDR3 sequence reads: CASSQWAGTDTQYF. The CDR3 coding sequence is TGCGCCAGCAGCCAATGGGCAGGCACAGATACGCAGTATTTT.

The rearrangement joins TRBV7-9 to TRBJ1-3; D unclear. Germline V gene data show CDR1 as SEHNR and CDR2 as FQNEAQ (reference sequence). The CDR3 contains 14 residues. Trimming pared 5 bases from V and 0 bases from J, leaving 8 bases between. As DNA, the CDR3 is TGTGCCAGCAGCAATGGGGTCTCTGGAAACACCATATATTTT. This codes for CASSNGVSGNTIYF.

The chain has TRBV29-1 and TRBJ2-1; 11 positions match TRBD2. Germline V lookup: CDR1 SQVTM, CDR2 ANQGSEA. V shed 0 bases and J 9 bases; nucleotides not matched to a gene: 10. The CDR3 contains 16 residues. The chain's CDR3 is CSVEDYSGRADLEQFF. CDR3 sequence (DNA): TGCAGCGTTGAAGACTATAGCGGGAGGGCCGACCTTGAGCAGTTCTTC.

This clonotype was seen only a few times. The chain employs TRBV6-5 and TRBJ2-1; D ambiguous. CDR1 and CDR2 (germline): MNHEY, SVGAGI. Between the trimmed V and J ends, which lost 0 bases and 4 bases, there was a span of 7 bases. The CDR3 has 14 residues. The CDR3 is CASSYSAGYNEQFF. CDR3 nucleotides: TGTGCCAGCAGTTACTCTGCAGGTTACAATGAGCAGTTCTTC.

V is TRBV10-3 and J is TRBJ2-3; TRBD2 matches at 11 bases. With 2 bases clipped from V and 6 bases from J, the junction kept 7 bases outside the gene matches. The CDR3 contains 16 residues. Germline lookup yields CDR1 ENHRY and CDR2 SYGVKD. CDR3: CAISETLAGGSDTQYF. In DNA form, the CDR3 reads TGTGCCATCAGTGAGACCCTAGCGGGAGGTTCGGATACGCAGTATTTT.

This clonotype has only a few counts. The J gene is TRBJ2-1, the V gene TRBV20-1; D unclear. Germline-derived CDR1 and CDR2 are DFQATT and SNEGSKA (reference sequence). V shed 6 bases and J shed 7 bases, with 19 bases lying between them. The CDR3 is made up of 14 amino acids. CDR3 in DNA: TGCAGTGCCCTGATGGACGGTTGGAAGAATGAGCAGTTCTTC. Encoded protein: CSALMDGWKNEQFF.

This clonotype was seen a handful of times. The chain has TRBV4-3 and TRBJ1-5; no firm D call. The germline V gene has CDR1 LGHNA and CDR2 YSLEER. V shed 1 base and J shed 2 bases, with 15 bases lying between them. This CDR3 region has 17 residues. CDR3: CASSQAVFEGGNQPQHF. For the CDR3, the DNA is TGCGCCAGCAGCCAAGCTGTGTTCGAAGGCGGCAATCAGCCCCAGCATTTT.

This clonotype appeared a few times. The V gene is TRBV12-3 or TRBV12-4, the J gene TRBJ2-7; TRBD2 agrees at 12 bases. Trimming at V came to 5 bases and at J to 5 bases, leaving 10 bases not matched to a gene. The CDR3 has 16 amino acids. CDR3 bases: TGTGCCAGCAGTCCCTCCGTTGGACTAGCGGGACACGAGCAGTACTTC. Translated: CASSPSVGLAGHEQYF.

V and J are TRBV7-9 and TRBJ1-6; the D is unclear. This CDR3 has 12 residues. Germline values: CDR1 SEHNR, CDR2 FQNEAQ (reference sequence). The V end lost 5 bases, the J end lost 14 bases, and 13 bases lay between the germline ends. The CDR3 is CASSQDTSTLHF. The CDR3 nucleotides are TGTGCCAGCAGCCAAGACACCAGCACCCTCCACTTT.

The chain recombines TRBV12-3 or TRBV12-4 with TRBJ2-3, with 7 bases aligning to TRBD2. CDR3 length: 15 residues. V trimming: 5 bases; J trimming: 6 bases; junction bases outside the gene matches: 11. In nucleotides, the CDR3 is TGTGCCAGCAGTCGATCGGGGGGTGGAATTGATACGCAGTATTTT. Translation gives CASSRSGGGIDTQYF.

The J gene is TRBJ1-1, the V gene TRBV15; weak D call: TRBD1 (6 bases). Between the trimmed V and J ends, which lost 5 bases and 5 bases, there was a span of 15 bases. The CDR3 extends over 14 amino acids. Germline values: CDR1 LNHNV, CDR2 YYDKDF (reference sequence). Here the CDR3 reads CATSARGWETEAFF. CDR3 nucleotides: TGTGCCACCAGCGCGAGGGGGTGGGAGACTGAAGCTTTCTTT.

This clonotype was seen more than once but under ten times. The V and J genes are TRBV3-1 and TRBJ2-1; 13 bases align to TRBD2. The CDR3 loop spans 18 amino acids. Germline-derived CDR1 and CDR2 are LGHDT and YNNKEL (reference sequence). With V trimmed by 0 bases and J by 1 base, 3 bases remained unmatched. The CDR3 sequence is CASSQERLAGGSYNEQFF. The CDR3 DNA is TGTGCCAGCAGCCAAGAGAGACTAGCGGGAGGATCCTACAATGAGCAGTTCTTC.

In the case of this clonotype: A much larger clone is a single base away; this may be a read error. V is TRBV5-1 and J is TRBJ2-7; 9 nucleotides agree with TRBD1. The CDR3 is 14 amino acids. After removal of 5 bases from V and 5 bases from J, the junction contained 8 bases not matched to a gene. CDR1 is SGHRS, CDR2 YFSETQ, per germline. DNA for the CDR3: TGCGCCAGCAGATTAGGACAGGGGCCCAACGAGCAGTACTTC. This sequence encodes CASRLGQGPNEQYF.

This clonotype was picked up a small number of times. The genes are TRBV11-2 and TRBJ2-1; 7 positions agree with TRBD1. The CDR3 totals 15 residues. Germline values: CDR1 SGHAT, CDR2 FQNNGV. V trimming: 2 bases; J trimming: 2 bases; junction bases outside the gene matches: 3. As DNA, the CDR3 is TGTGCCAGCAGCTTACCGGGACAGACCTACAATGAGCAGTTCTTC. Translating gives CASSLPGQTYNEQFF. Filled out from reference TRBV11-2 and TRBJ2-1, the complete variable domain reads EAGVAQSPRYKIIEKRQSVAFWCNPISGHATLYWYQQILGQGPKLLIQFQNNGVVDDSQLPKDRFSAERLKGVDSTLKIQPAKLEDSAVYLCASSLPGQTYNEQFFGPGTRLTVL.